A selection of T cell receptor beta chains follows, all from one sample in a study of T cells in Graves' hyperthyroidism and ophthalmopathy. TCRdb ran MiXCR on the multiplex PCR reads and lists one entry per CDR3 protein. The table has about 260,000 distinct CDR3 sequences, 25% to 30% seen once; the top ten hold approximately 30%. The sequenced sample was blood. These receptors were collected from a man between 35 and 55 years old with Graves' hyperthyroidism that later progressed to Graves' ophthalmopathy. Both conserved end residues are part of each CDR3. A D gene is named only where the DNA matches it firmly. Clone size appears in some rows only: once, few, many, or a class for an expanded clone.

NA | TRBJ1-1 | NA | TRBV6-1 | CASSERGGFMNTEAFF | TGTGCCAGCAGTGAAAGGGGGGGTTTTATGAACACTGAAGCTTTCTTT
NA | TRBJ2-1 | NA | TRBV6-1 | CASSPLNEQFF | TGTGCCAGCAGTCCCCTCAATGAGCAGTTCTTC
TRBD1 | TRBJ2-2 | many | TRBV24-1 | CATSDSTPSRGLLSGELFF | TGTGCCACCAGTGATTCGACCCCAAGCAGGGGGCTTCTATCCGGGGAGCTGTTTTTT
TRBD2 | TRBJ2-7 | once | TRBV7-8 | CASSFVGTSAYEQYF | TGTGCCAGCAGCTTCGTTGGGACTAGCGCCTACGAGCAGTACTTC
NA | TRBJ1-5 | once | TRBV28 | CASTAASNQPQHF | TGTGCCAGCACCGCGGCGAGCAATCAGCCCCAGCATTTT
NA | TRBJ1-1 | many | TRBV29-1 | CSVAQTQGLTEAFF | TGCAGCGTGGCCCAGACGCAGGGTTTGACTGAAGCTTTCTTT
TRBD1 | TRBJ1-1 | many | TRBV5-1 | CASSLSGTGNMNTEAFF | TGCGCCAGCAGCCTATCCGGGACAGGGAACATGAACACTGAAGCTTTCTTT
NA | TRBJ1-2 | many | TRBV11-3 | CASSLGRNYGYTF | TGTGCCAGCAGCTTAGGCAGGAACTATGGCTACACCTTC
NA | TRBJ2-6 | many | TRBV6-5 | CASSYTGASGANVLTF | TGTGCCAGCAGTTACACCGGGGCCTCTGGGGCCAACGTCCTGACTTTC
NA | TRBJ1-3 | NA | TRBV27 | CASSFSAIGNTIYF | TGTGCCAGCAGTTTCTCTGCCATTGGAAACACCATATATTTT
TRBD2 | TRBJ2-7 | many | TRBV10-3 | CAISASTSGFSYEQYF | TGTGCCATCAGTGCTTCCACTAGCGGGTTTAGCTACGAGCAGTACTTC
NA | TRBJ2-5 | NA | TRBV5-8 | CASSPGRKDADWETQYF | TGTGCCAGCAGCCCGGGACGCAAGGACGCGGATTGGGAGACCCAGTACTTC
NA | TRBJ2-5 | NA | TRBV6-1 | CASSNGGQQETQYF | TGTGCCAGCAGCAACGGCGGACAGCAAGAGACCCAGTACTTC
NA | TRBJ2-7 | many | TRBV28 | CASSLWDSEQYF | TGTGCCAGCAGTTTATGGGACAGTGAGCAGTACTTC
TRBD2 | TRBJ2-2 | many | TRBV2 | CASRRPIAGGPELFF | TGTGCCAGCAGGCGCCCCATCGCGGGAGGCCCTGAGCTGTTTTTT
NA | TRBJ1-5 | many | TRBV30 | CAWSIQGGQPQHF | TGTGCCTGGAGCATACAGGGTGGCCAGCCCCAGCATTTT
NA | TRBJ2-5 | NA | TRBV7-8 | CASSPRTETQYF | TGTGCCAGCAGCCCCCGGACAGAGACCCAGTACTTC
NA | TRBJ1-5 | NA | TRBV19 | CASSFDRLPRVDQPQHF | TGTGCCAGCAGTTTTGACAGGCTACCGCGGGTGGATCAGCCCCAGCATTTT
NA | TRBJ2-4 | many | TRBV18 | CASSPSDRLAKNIQYF | TGTGCCAGCTCACCGAGTGACAGGCTAGCCAAAAACATTCAGTACTTC
TRBD2 | TRBJ2-7 | once | TRBV20-1 | CSARDRERGAYEQYF | TGCAGTGCTAGAGATCGGGAGCGGGGGGCCTACGAGCAGTACTTC
NA | TRBJ2-5 | many | TRBV25-1 | CASKRQETQYF | TGTGCCAGCAAGAGGCAAGAGACCCAGTACTTC
NA | TRBJ2-2 | many | TRBV7-2 | CASSLLRAGELFF | TGTGCCAGCAGCTTATTGAGGGCCGGGGAGCTGTTTTTT
TRBD2 | TRBJ2-3 | NA | TRBV6-2/TRBV6-3 | CASSYSRLAGAPDTQYF | TGTGCCAGCAGTTACTCGCGACTAGCGGGAGCCCCAGATACGCAGTATTTT
TRBD1 | TRBJ2-7 | many | TRBV5-1 | CASKLRMMGQPSYEQYF | TGCGCCAGCAAACTGAGAATGATGGGACAGCCATCCTACGAGCAGTACTTC
NA | TRBJ2-5 | NA | TRBV7-2 | CASSLARRETQYF | TGTGCCAGCAGCTTAGCGCGGCGAGAGACCCAGTACTTC
TRBD2 | TRBJ2-4 | many | TRBV4-1 | CASSQGLAGGVVKNIQYF | TGCGCCAGCAGCCAAGGACTAGCGGGAGGTGTAGTCAAAAACATTCAGTACTTC
NA | TRBJ2-7 | NA | TRBV29-1 | CSVAGRNDEQYF | TGCAGCGTTGCCGGGCGCAACGACGAGCAGTACTTC
TRBD2 | TRBJ2-7 | few | TRBV4-1 | CASSHAEGSTGTSPYEQYF | TGCGCCAGCAGCCACGCTGAGGGGAGTACCGGGACTAGTCCCTACGAGCAGTACTTC
NA | TRBJ1-2 | many | TRBV20-1 | CSARVTSRGDYGYTF | TGCAGTGCTAGAGTCACGTCGAGGGGGGACTATGGCTACACCTTC
NA | TRBJ1-1 | NA | TRBV6-1 | CASNPSVGRAAEAFF | TGTGCCAGCAACCCCTCGGTGGGGAGGGCGGCTGAAGCTTTCTTT
NA | TRBJ1-5 | many | TRBV6-4 | CASTRGRVNQPQHF | TGTGCCAGCACTAGGGGGAGGGTTAATCAGCCCCAGCATTTT
NA | TRBJ1-1 | NA | TRBV12-3/TRBV12-4 | CATQENTEAFF | TGTGCCACCCAGGAGAACACTGAAGCTTTCTTT
TRBD1 | TRBJ2-7 | many | TRBV5-5 | CASTEAGGSLAYEQYF | TGTGCCAGCACCGAAGCAGGGGGCAGTTTGGCCTACGAGCAGTACTTC
NA | TRBJ1-2 | many | TRBV12-3/TRBV12-4 | CASSLNRLLASYGYTF | TGTGCCAGCAGTTTAAATCGACTCTTAGCATCCTATGGCTACACCTTC
TRBD1 | TRBJ2-2 | many | TRBV28 | CASTSPGTGNTGELFF | TGTGCCAGCACCTCCCCCGGGACAGGGAATACCGGGGAGCTGTTTTTT
NA | TRBJ2-3 | many | TRBV11-2 | CASSFPTDTQYF | TGTGCCAGCAGCTTCCCCACAGATACGCAGTATTTT
NA | TRBJ1-1 | many | TRBV6-1 | CASSGNRPNTEAFF | TGTGCCAGCAGCGGGAACAGACCGAACACTGAAGCTTTCTTT
NA | TRBJ2-5 | many | TRBV28 | CASSPLWGKETQYF | TGTGCCAGCAGTCCCCTATGGGGAAAAGAGACCCAGTACTTC